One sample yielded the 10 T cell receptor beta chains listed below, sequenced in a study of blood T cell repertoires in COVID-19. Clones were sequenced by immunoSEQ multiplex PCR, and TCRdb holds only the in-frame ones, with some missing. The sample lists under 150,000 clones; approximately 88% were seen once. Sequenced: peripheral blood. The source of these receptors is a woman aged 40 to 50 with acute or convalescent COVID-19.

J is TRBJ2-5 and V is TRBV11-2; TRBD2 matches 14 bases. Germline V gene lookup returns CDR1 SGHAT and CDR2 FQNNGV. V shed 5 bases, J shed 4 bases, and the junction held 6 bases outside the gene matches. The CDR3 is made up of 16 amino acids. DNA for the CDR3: TGTGCCAGCAGCGCCAGACTAGCGGGGGGGACAGAGACCCAGTACTTC. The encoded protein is CASSARLAGGTETQYF.

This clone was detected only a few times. CDR3 amino acids: CAWSAPTGSYEQYF. DNA of the CDR3: TGTGCCTGGAGTGCACCAACAGGGTCCTACGAGCAGTACTTC. V usage is TRBV30 and J usage is TRBJ2-7; D may be TRBD1 (6 bases). Per the germline V gene, CDR1 is GTSNPN and CDR2 is SVGIG (reference sequence). The germline V and J ends were trimmed by 1 base and 1 base, with 11 bases remaining between them. The CDR3 spans 14 residues. Based on the CDR3 plus reference TRBV30 and TRBJ2-7, the full variable domain is SQTIHQWPATLVQPVGSPLSLECTVEGTSNPNLYWYRQAAGRGLQLLFYSVGIGQISSEVPQNLSASRPQDRQFILSSKKLLLSDSGFYLCAWSAPTGSYEQYFGPGTRLTVT.

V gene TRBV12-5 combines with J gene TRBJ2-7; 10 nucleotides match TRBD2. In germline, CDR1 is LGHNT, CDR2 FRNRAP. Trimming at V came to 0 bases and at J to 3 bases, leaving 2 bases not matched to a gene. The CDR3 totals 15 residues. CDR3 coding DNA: TGTGCTAGTGGTTTGGTCCGGACTAGCGGCTACGAGCAGTACTTC. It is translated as CASGLVRTSGYEQYF.

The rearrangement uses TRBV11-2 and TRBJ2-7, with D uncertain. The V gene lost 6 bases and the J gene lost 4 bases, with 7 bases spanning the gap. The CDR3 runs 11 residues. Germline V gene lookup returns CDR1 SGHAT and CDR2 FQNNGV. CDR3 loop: CASSVLYEQYF. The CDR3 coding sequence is TGTGCCAGCAGTGTACTGTACGAGCAGTACTTC.

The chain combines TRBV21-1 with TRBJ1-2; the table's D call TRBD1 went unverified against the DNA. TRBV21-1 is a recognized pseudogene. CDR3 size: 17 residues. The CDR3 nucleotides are TGTGCCAGCAGCAATGAGCTGCAGGGGGAGTTTGCAAATGGCTACACCTTC. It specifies CASSNELQGEFANGYTF.

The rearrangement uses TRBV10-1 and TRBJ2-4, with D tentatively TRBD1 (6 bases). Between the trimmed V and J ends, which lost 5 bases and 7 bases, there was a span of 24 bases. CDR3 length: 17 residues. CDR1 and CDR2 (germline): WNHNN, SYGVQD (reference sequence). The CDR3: CASSPLNRDPRHNIQYF. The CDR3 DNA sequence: TGCGCCAGCAGTCCACTAAACAGGGACCCGCGTCACAACATTCAGTACTTC.

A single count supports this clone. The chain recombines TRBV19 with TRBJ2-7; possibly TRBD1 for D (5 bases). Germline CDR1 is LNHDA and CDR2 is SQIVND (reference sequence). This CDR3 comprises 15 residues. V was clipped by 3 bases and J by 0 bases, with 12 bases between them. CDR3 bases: TGTGCCAGTAGTATGGCCAAGACAGCCTCCTACGAGCAGTACTTC. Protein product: CASSMAKTASYEQYF.

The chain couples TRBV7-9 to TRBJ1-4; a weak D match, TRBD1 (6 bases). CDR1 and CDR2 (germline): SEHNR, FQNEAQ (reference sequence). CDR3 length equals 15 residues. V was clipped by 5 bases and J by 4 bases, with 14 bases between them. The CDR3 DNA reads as TGTGCCAGCAGCCCGGGGGGGGCAAGTAATGAAAAACTGTTTTTT. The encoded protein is CASSPGGASNEKLFF.

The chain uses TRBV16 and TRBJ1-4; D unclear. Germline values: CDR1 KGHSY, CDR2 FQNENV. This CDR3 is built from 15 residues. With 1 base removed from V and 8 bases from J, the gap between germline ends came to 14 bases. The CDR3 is CASSQYTRNGEKLFF. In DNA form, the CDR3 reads TGTGCCAGCAGCCAATATACGAGGAATGGAGAAAAACTGTTTTTT. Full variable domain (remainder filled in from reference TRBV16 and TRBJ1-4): GEEVAQTPKHLVRGEGQKAKLYCAPIKGHSYVFWYQQVLKNEFKFLISFQNENVFDETGMPKERFSAKCLPNSPCSLEIQATKLEDSAVYFCASSQYTRNGEKLFFGSGTQLSVL.

CDR3 sequence: CTSSQDRWTGENTEAFF. CDR3 coding DNA: TGCACCAGCAGCCAAGACCGTTGGACAGGGGAGAACACTGAAGCTTTCTTT. This chain joins TRBV1 and TRBJ1-1; TRBD1, the table's D call, was not compared with the DNA. TRBV1 is annotated as a pseudogene. The CDR3 contains 17 residues.